This T cell receptor (beta chain) derives from a study of shared clonotypes between healthy human individuals. A split of CD4+ cells into CD45RA+ naive and CD45RA-negative memory subsets was performed. The CDR3 is 15 residues long. In germline, CDR1 is SGDLS, CDR2 YYNGEE. Trimming pared 3 bases from V and 5 bases from J, leaving 15 bases between. The protocol was immunoSEQ multiplex PCR, while the TCRdb copy is restricted to in-frame clones and leaves out a portion. The sample consists of approximately 1.4 million clones, 95% to 99% of them appearing once. This clonotype was sampled from a man aged 30-40 years in good health. Sequencing was carried out using naive CD4+ T cells sorted from blood. This sample's subset: CD45RA+ positively selected. The V and J genes are TRBV9 and TRBJ2-1, with D perhaps assigned TRBD1 or TRBD2 (6 bases each). In DNA form, the CDR3 reads TGTGCCAGCAGCGGGACAACAGGGAGGCACAATGAGCAGTTCTTC. This encodes CASSGTTGRHNEQFF.